The present entry profiles one TCR beta chain with its context. This sample was included in a study of blood T cell repertoires in COVID-19. Study in general: Sites in the United States, Italy and Spain provided acute and convalescent COVID-19 samples.

CDR1 and CDR2 from the germline V gene are SGHRS and YFSETQ. J was trimmed by 3 bases and V by 0 bases; bases with no gene match: 2. The CDR3 runs to 14 residues. In the authors' methods: Estimates of nucleated cell counts were drawn from the amplification of reference gene primers. Sequencing was performed with immunoSEQ multiplex PCR; in TCRdb, only in-frame clones are kept and a portion is missing. The V and J calls and clone size are taken from that table; D and trimming were inferred from the DNA. This sample carries 350,000 to 400,000 clones, roughly 86% of them seen once, and the ten largest clones take 1.5% to 2.5%. Recruits, aged about 18 to 100 years, lived in 24 US areas. Self-reported history from a screening survey and questionnaire set each donor's cohort.

Sequencing input: PBMCs or T cells enriched from blood (not recorded which). The sequence was obtained from a man aged 35 to 55 in a cohort exposed to, infected with or recovered from COVID-19 (not recorded which). The rearrangement joins TRBV5-1 to TRBJ2-7; 8 bases line up with TRBD2. The CDR3 reads CASSLVTSGYEQYF. In DNA form, the CDR3 reads TGCGCCAGCAGCTTGGTTACTAGCGGCTACGAGCAGTACTTC.